This T cell receptor beta chain appears in the sequencing data of a study of blood T cell repertoires in COVID-19. Study as a whole: T cells, B-cell-depleted T cells, or PBMCs supplied cDNA or gDNA.

Only in-frame clones appear in the TCRdb table, and some are missing; sequencing was by immunoSEQ multiplex PCR. The repertoire holds fewer than 70,000 clones, approximately 83% seen once, with more than 15% in the top ten. The clonotype comes from a man aged 35 to 55 with COVID-19, enrolled during active disease. The specimen sequenced was peripheral blood.

CDR3 nucleotides: TGTGCCAGCTCACCAGTCCGGGGGGCGAGCTCCTACGAGCAGTACTTC. Translating gives CASSPVRGASSYEQYF. The rearrangement joins TRBV18 to TRBJ2-7; TRBD2 is a possible D gene (7 bases). Germline V CDR1 and CDR2: KGHSH, LQKENI. With 2 bases removed from V and 0 bases from J, the gap between germline ends came to 14 bases. The CDR3 spans 16 residues.